This T cell receptor beta chain was sequenced in a study of blood T cell repertoires in COVID-19. This CDR3 has 15 amino acids. The V gene's germline CDR1 is MNHEY and CDR2 SMNVEV (reference sequence). Trimming removed 6 bases from V and 1 base from J, with 12 bases in between. Profiled with immunoSEQ multiplex PCR; TCRdb holds only in-frame clones, not every one. The table includes 110,000 to 150,000 clones, approximately 85% detected once. The chain carries TRBV27 and TRBJ2-2; D remains unclear. The source is an elderly woman with acute or convalescent COVID-19. The material sequenced was peripheral blood. CDR3 sequence (DNA): TGTGCCAGCAGCGCCGTGGCAAGGAACACCGGGGAGCTGTTTTTT. Amino acids: CASSAVARNTGELFF.